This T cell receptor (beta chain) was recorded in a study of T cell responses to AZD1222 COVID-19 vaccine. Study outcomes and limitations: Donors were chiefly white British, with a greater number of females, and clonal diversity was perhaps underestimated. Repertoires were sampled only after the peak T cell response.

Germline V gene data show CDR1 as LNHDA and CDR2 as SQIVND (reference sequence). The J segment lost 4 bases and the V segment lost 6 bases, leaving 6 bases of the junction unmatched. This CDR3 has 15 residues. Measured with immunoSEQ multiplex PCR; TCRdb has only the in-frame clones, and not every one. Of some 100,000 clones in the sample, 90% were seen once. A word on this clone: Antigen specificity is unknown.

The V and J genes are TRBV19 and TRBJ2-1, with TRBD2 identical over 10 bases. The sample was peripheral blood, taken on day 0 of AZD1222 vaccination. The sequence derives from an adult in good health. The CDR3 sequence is CASSTSGELYNEQFF. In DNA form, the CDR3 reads TGTGCCAGTAGCACTAGCGGGGAACTTTACAATGAGCAGTTCTTC.